This T cell receptor (beta chain) was identified in a study of Ad26.COV2.S vaccination and SARS-CoV-2 variants. Findings of the study overall: Recipients of vaccine and of placebo showed similar breadth of their non-spike TCR repertoires. Overall T cell responses may have been underestimated by the analyses of TCR breadth and depth.

Using immunoSEQ multiplex PCR, the repertoire was profiled, and TCRdb retains in-frame clones only, with some absent. The sample contains about 350,000 clones, approximately 85% of which appear only once. Germline V lookup: CDR1 MGHRA, CDR2 YSYEKL. The CDR3 is made up of 16 amino acids. The V gene lost 0 bases and the J gene lost 3 bases, with 14 bases spanning the gap. Specified treatment: approximately 18 received Ad26.COV2.S at low or high dose, single or two shots; five or six received placebo; per-sample allocation not given. It was on day 63 after the first vaccine or placebo injection that samples were taken. A word on this clone: Its target is unknown.

V is TRBV4-1 and J is TRBJ1-1; D is perhaps TRBD1 (6 bases). The source was peripheral blood, collected in a trial of Ad26.COV2.S vaccine versus placebo. The sequence was collected from a person between 18 and 65 years old who received the Ad26.COV2.S COVID-19 vaccine or a placebo. The CDR3 is CASSQDRGDRYTEAFF. In DNA, the CDR3 is TGCGCCAGCAGCCAAGACAGGGGCGATCGGTACACTGAAGCTTTCTTT.